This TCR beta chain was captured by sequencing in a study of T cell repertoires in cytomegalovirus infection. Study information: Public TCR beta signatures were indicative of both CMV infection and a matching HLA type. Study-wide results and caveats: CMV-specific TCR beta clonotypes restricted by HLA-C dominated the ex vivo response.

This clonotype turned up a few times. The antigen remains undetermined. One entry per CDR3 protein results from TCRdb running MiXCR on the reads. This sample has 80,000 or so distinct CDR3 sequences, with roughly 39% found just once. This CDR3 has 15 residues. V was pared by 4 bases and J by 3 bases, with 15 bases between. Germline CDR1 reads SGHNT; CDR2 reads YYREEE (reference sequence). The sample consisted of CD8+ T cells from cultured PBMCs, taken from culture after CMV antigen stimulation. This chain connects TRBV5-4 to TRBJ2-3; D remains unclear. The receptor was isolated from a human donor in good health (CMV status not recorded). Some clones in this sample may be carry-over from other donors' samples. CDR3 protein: CASSEEAVLTDTQYF. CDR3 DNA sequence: TGTGCCAGCAGCGAAGAGGCGGTCCTGACAGATACGCAGTATTTT. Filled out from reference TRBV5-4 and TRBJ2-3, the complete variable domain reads ETGVTQSPTHLIKTRGQQVTLRCSSQSGHNTVSWYQQALGQGPQFIFQYYREEENGRGNFPPRFSGLQFPNYSSELNVNALELDDSALYLCASSEEAVLTDTQYFGPGTRLTVL.